Listed here are 19 T cell receptor beta chains from one sample, sequenced in a study of blood T cell repertoires in COVID-19. The table came from immunoSEQ multiplex PCR; TCRdb's copy has only in-frame clones and leaves some out. Among over 85,000 clones, about 86% were seen once, and the ten largest hold roughly 8.1%. Sequenced sample: peripheral blood. These receptors originate from a woman aged 70-85 years with acute or convalescent COVID-19.

The chain uses TRBV19 and TRBJ2-5; TRBD1 agrees at 9 bases. The J segment lost 4 bases and the V segment lost 4 bases, leaving 10 bases of the junction unmatched. Per germline, CDR1 LNHDA and CDR2 SQIVND (reference sequence). The CDR3 loop spans 16 amino acids. Here the CDR3 reads CASSSLRDREGETQYF. The CDR3, as DNA: TGTGCCAGTAGTAGCCTCCGGGACAGGGAAGGAGAGACCCAGTACTTC.

This sequence joins TRBV5-1 and TRBJ1-6, with 7 bases lining up with TRBD1. Germline lookup yields CDR1 SGHRS and CDR2 YFSETQ. J was trimmed by 9 bases and V by 0 bases; bases with no gene match: 0. There are 13 residues in the CDR3. The CDR3 DNA is TGCGCCAGCAGCTTGGACAGGGGTTCACCCCTCCACTTT. As protein: CASSLDRGSPLHF. Full variable domain (remainder filled in from reference TRBV5-1 and TRBJ1-6): KAGVTQTPRYLIKTRGQQVTLSCSPISGHRSVSWYQQTPGQGLQFLFEYFSETQRNKGNFPGRFSGRQFSNSRSEMNVSTLELGDSALYLCASSLDRGSPLHFGNGTRLTVT.

The rearrangement uses TRBV5-4 and TRBJ1-3; TRBD1 might be the D (5 bases). Germline values: CDR1 SGHNT, CDR2 YYREEE (reference sequence). Between the trimmed V and J ends, which lost 4 bases and 0 bases, there was a span of 20 bases. The CDR3 contains 18 residues. CDR3 amino acids: CASSREGQLGFSGNTIYF. The CDR3 nucleotides read TGTGCCAGCAGCCGGGAGGGGCAGCTTGGATTCTCTGGAAACACCATATATTTT.

This clone was recorded only once. The chain employs TRBV7-8 and TRBJ2-7, with no clear D. Germline-derived CDR1 and CDR2 are SGHVS and FQNEAQ. The CDR3 length is 13 residues. Trimming stripped 10 bases from V and 0 bases from J, with 13 bases between. The CDR3: CAIERANSYEQYF. The CDR3 DNA follows: TGTGCCATAGAACGAGCGAACTCCTACGAGCAGTACTTC. Looking up the rest from reference TRBV7-8 and TRBJ2-7 gives the full variable domain: GAGVSQSPRYKVAKRGQDVALRCDPISGHVSLFWYQQALGQGPEFLTYFQNEAQLDKSGLPSDRFFAERPEGSVSTLKIQRTQQEDSAVYLCAIERANSYEQYFGPGTRLTVT.

This sequence joins TRBV10-2 and TRBJ1-4; D is perhaps TRBD1 (5 bases). Trimming stripped 10 bases from V and 8 bases from J, with 17 bases between. The germline V gene encodes CDR1 WSHSY and CDR2 SAAADI. The CDR3 is 13 residues long. In DNA, the CDR3 is TGCGCCACCATGGTGGCAGGGAACGAAAAACTGTTTTTT. This gives the protein CATMVAGNEKLFF.

The count of this clone is one. This sequence joins TRBV7-3 and TRBJ1-1; 7 nucleotides agree with TRBD1. There are 16 residues in the CDR3. After removal of 2 bases from V and 6 bases from J, the junction contained 12 bases not matched to a gene. Germline-derived CDR1 and CDR2 are SGHTA and FQGTGA. CDR3 sequence: CASSLLAGKGAAEAFF. CDR3 DNA sequence: TGTGCCAGCAGCTTATTGGCCGGCAAGGGGGCCGCTGAAGCTTTCTTT.

J is TRBJ2-7 and V is TRBV5-1; no clear D. Germline V lookup: CDR1 SGHRS, CDR2 YFSETQ. CDR3 length equals 14 residues. Trimming cost V 3 bases and J 5 bases, with 15 bases left between them. Written as DNA, the CDR3 is TGCGCCAGCAGCTCCTACGGCCTAGTGGACGAGCAGTACTTC. This gives the protein CASSSYGLVDEQYF.

The J gene is TRBJ1-2, the V gene TRBV5-5, with a tentative D call TRBD1 (5 bases). Germline CDR1 reads SGHKS; CDR2 reads YYEKEE (reference sequence). This CDR3 comprises 15 residues. The V gene lost 0 bases and the J gene lost 3 bases, with 12 bases spanning the gap. The CDR3 spells CASSLGQGKDYGYTF. The DNA for the CDR3 is TGTGCCAGCAGCTTGGGGCAGGGTAAAGACTATGGCTACACCTTC.

The rearrangement links TRBV5-4 to TRBJ2-5; D possibly uses TRBD1 or TRBD2 (6 bases each). From germline, CDR1 is SGHNT and CDR2 YYREEE (reference sequence). This CDR3 is built from 15 residues. The germline V and J ends were trimmed by 4 bases and 5 bases, with 18 bases remaining between them. In DNA, the CDR3 is TGTGCCAGCAGCGTGGGGGGCCCCGGCGCGGAGACCCAGTACTTC. Its translation: CASSVGGPGAETQYF.

This clone was recorded a few times. The CDR3 nucleotides read TGTGCCAGCAGTTACTCGATTTCAGGGTTCGACGAGCAGTACTTC. Its translation: CASSYSISGFDEQYF. The gene calls are TRBV6-2 or TRBV6-3 and TRBJ2-7; perhaps TRBD1 as D (5 bases). V lost 0 bases to trimming and J lost 5 bases, with 14 bases between them. Germline V CDR1 and CDR2: MNHEY, SVGEGT. CDR3 length: 15 residues.

This chain uses TRBV29-1 with TRBJ1-1, with 8 bases fitting TRBD1. The CDR3 is made up of 15 amino acids. V dropped 3 bases and J dropped 0; count of bases not matched to a gene: 6. CDR1 is SQVTM, CDR2 ANQGSEA, per germline. In DNA, the CDR3 is TGCAGCGTTGACGGGGACAGGCCCATGAACACTGAAGCTTTCTTT. As protein: CSVDGDRPMNTEAFF.

The V call is TRBV4-1, the J call TRBJ1-2; D call uncertain. The V and J ends lost 5 bases and 4 bases respectively, with 20 bases between them. CDR3 length equals 16 residues. From germline, CDR1 is MGHRA and CDR2 YSYEKL. The DNA of the CDR3 is TGCGCCAGCAGCTCCAGCGCCTCCTACCTTAGCTATGGCTACACCTTC. The encoded protein is CASSSSASYLSYGYTF.

The rearrangement links TRBV30 to TRBJ2-2, with TRBD2 identical over 9 bases. The CDR3 is 16 amino acids. The V and J ends lost 0 bases and 3 bases, in that order; junction bases with no gene match: 5. Germline values: CDR1 GTSNPN, CDR2 SVGIG (reference sequence). Here the CDR3 DNA reads TGTGCCTGGAGTGTACGGCGGGGGGGTTACACCGGGGAGCTGTTTTTT. Translating gives CAWSVRRGGYTGELFF.

Comments on this clone: The germline gene is not matched at one end of the junction; a read error may be the cause. J is TRBJ1-3 and V is TRBV5-4; 11 bases agree with TRBD1. The CDR3 contains 15 residues. Germline-derived CDR1 and CDR2 are SGHNT and YYREEE (reference sequence). CDR3 sequence (DNA): TGTGCCAGCAGTTTGGACAGGGGGCTCGGAAACACCATATATTTT. As protein: CASSLDRGLGNTIYF.

This clone was counted only a few times. J is TRBJ2-7 and V is TRBV7-9; 9 nucleotides match TRBD2. Germline assignment: CDR1 SEHNR and CDR2 FQNEAQ (reference sequence). The CDR3 covers 13 residues. Unmatched junction bases numbered 4, after V lost 8 bases and J lost 2 bases. The CDR3 sequence: CASWREGAYEQYF. The DNA for the CDR3 is TGTGCCAGCTGGCGGGAGGGCGCCTACGAGCAGTACTTC.

The CDR3 here is CASSLISGGAFNSPLHF. DNA for the CDR3: TGTGCCAGCAGTTTAATATCAGGGGGCGCTTTTAATTCACCCCTCCACTTT. This chain links TRBV28 with TRBJ1-6; 8 bases line up with TRBD1. Germline loops: CDR1 MDHEN, CDR2 SYDVKM. V was pared by 2 bases and J by 6 bases, with 9 bases of the junction left unmatched. The CDR3 is 17 residues long.

This sequence joins TRBV11-1 and TRBJ2-1, with TRBD2 identical over 9 bases. The CDR3 covers 15 residues. Losses at the gene ends were 1 base for V and 4 bases for J; bases not matched to a gene: 2. CDR1 and CDR2 from the germline V gene are SGHAT and FQDESV (reference sequence). CDR3 sequence (DNA): TGTGCCAGCAGCTTAGGGCTAGCGGGGTACAATGAGCAGTTCTTC. This translates into CASSLGLAGYNEQFF. The full variable domain, its missing parts supplied by reference TRBV11-1 and TRBJ2-1, is EAEVAQSPRYKITEKSQAVAFWCDPISGHATLYWYRQILGQGPELLVQFQDESVVDDSQLPKDRFSAERLKGVDSTLKIQPAELGDSAMYLCASSLGLAGYNEQFFGPGTRLTVL.

The chain employs TRBV5-1 and TRBJ2-7, with D possibly TRBD2 on 6 matching bases. CDR3 length: 14 amino acids. Trimming removed 1 base at V and 5 bases at J, with 13 bases between. Germline assignment: CDR1 SGHRS and CDR2 YFSETQ. The CDR3, as DNA: TGCGCCAGCAGCTTGCCGGGACTGATTCACGAGCAGTACTTC. Translating gives CASSLPGLIHEQYF.

This chain connects TRBV30 to TRBJ2-1; 10 nucleotides agree with TRBD2. J was trimmed by 5 bases and V by 2 bases; bases with no gene match: 15. CDR1 and CDR2 from the germline V gene are GTSNPN and SVGIG (reference sequence). This CDR3 is built from 18 residues. This CDR3 reads CAWSMRLAGERLNNEQFF. The DNA of the CDR3 is TGTGCCTGGAGTATGCGGCTAGCGGGAGAGAGGTTAAACAATGAGCAGTTCTTC.